These T cell receptor beta chains were read from a single sample in a study. TCRdb re-analysed the RT-PCR reads in MiXCR, keeping a single row per CDR3 protein. The sample lists around 700,000 distinct CDR3 sequences, about 14% occurring once. The sample comprised memory CD4+ T cells from blood. The receptors here all came from a female donor in good health, serving as a healthy control. The conserved cysteine and the conserved F or W are not part of the CDR3 here. Fields, in order: CDR3 protein, D gene, V gene, clone size. D genes are given only for firm matches. Expanded clones get a size class; other rows say once, few or many, or leave the size out.

ASSSTQGKLF . TRBV7-2 few
ASTPLAGGTDTQY . TRBV7-9 few
ASSQHSQGGYGYT . TRBV4-3 many
ASSDTMGVEQF . TRBV12-3/TRBV12-4 .
ASREVTTGEKLF . TRBV6-5 many
AGQCTGGSQPQH . TRBV5-1 .
SARRGGLDSPLH . TRBV20-1 few
ASSPREGSEQY . TRBV7-2 .
ASSLARGRTVNQPQH . TRBV5-6 .
ASSPGASGSYEQY . TRBV4-2 many
ASSRSRMPDTQY . TRBV18 .
ASSVEGTYNEQF . TRBV9 .
ASLPGIGTDTQY . TRBV9 .
STRQGDQPQH TRBD1 TRBV20-1 .
ASSPNTAAGGNTIY . TRBV18 .
ASSYGQENSPLH TRBD1 TRBV6-6 few
SARAGGVVDQPQH . TRBV20-1 .
ASSPRRGERTSGAYNEQF TRBD2 TRBV7-9 .
ASSLGWYGYT . TRBV7-2 .
ASSYTASLGTDTQY . TRBV6-2/TRBV6-3 few
SVVGTSSGNTIY . TRBV29-1 few
ASTLAGGVTGELF TRBD2 TRBV6-6 .
ASSLVVLARGYT . TRBV7-9 .
ASRPGGINTEAF . TRBV28 .
ASSLAGEGNTIY . TRBV7-2 few
ASSIRGFGTDTQY . TRBV6-5 many
SARGQGHQETQY TRBD1 TRBV20-1 .
ASSPNRPGAGSPLH . TRBV10-2 .
ASSLRGRTEAF TRBD1 TRBV5-6 few
SATTGDGGYT TRBD1 TRBV20-1 .
ASSPTGEDTEAF TRBD1 TRBV7-3 many
ASSLGIGANEQY . TRBV7-9 .
SASGTSNSYEQY . TRBV20-1 .
ASSVPGGNTIY . TRBV12-3/TRBV12-4 few
ASSFSIPGTGELF . TRBV11-2 few
ASSHIHEQF . TRBV6-5 .
ASSSRDREDEKLF TRBD1 TRBV12-3/TRBV12-4 few
SARDMGQGQETQY TRBD1 TRBV20-1 many
ASSDNGGTGRNEQF TRBD1 TRBV6-1 many
ASSYSSEQY . TRBV6-2/TRBV6-3 few
ASKDKTLATGELF . TRBV5-1 .
SAGALSYNEQF . TRBV20-1 .
ASSTPLMNTEAF . TRBV28 .
ASSPSQGGLNEQF . TRBV18 few
ASSSGLAGNIQY TRBD2 TRBV7-2 .
ASSLAGEGVRTEAF . TRBV5-1 .
ASSTTGQLNQPQH TRBD1 TRBV28 few
SASGTSGKNEQF TRBD2 TRBV20-1 .
ASSQEGTMNTEAF . TRBV3-1 few
ASRQREENIQY . TRBV12-3/TRBV12-4 few
ASSSGGAFPNGYT TRBD1 TRBV12-3/TRBV12-4 few
ASSQQTGTSGSLYEQY TRBD2 TRBV4-3 many
ASSLGQGARHT TRBD1 TRBV7-9 few
ASSPLGGAYNEQF . TRBV12-3/TRBV12-4 few
SVPGGPGANVLT TRBD1 TRBV29-1 few
APLAQHLTYEQY . TRBV28 many
ASSSPGQGFSPLH TRBD1 TRBV28 few
ATSTGTSPEEQF TRBD2 TRBV15 .
SALVLDNTEAF . TRBV20-1 few